Detailed here is one T cell receptor beta chain. Total RNA amounts of at least 6 micrograms were extracted per sample. The second PCR ran about 6 to 12 cycles with a sample-barcoded 5' primer and J-beta primers. All cDNA molecules were each tagged by a template-switch adaptor with 12 random nucleotides. TCRdb redid the calling of the 5' RACE reads with MiXCR, one entry per CDR3 protein. The sample lists about 2 million distinct CDR3 sequences, around 50% occurring once. The data belong to a study of blood T cells in healthy people across ages. Study as a whole: Researchers report that template switching captured about one barcoded beta molecule per two T cells.

V dropped 3 bases and J dropped 5; count of bases not matched to a gene: 6. Looked up from germline, CDR1 is KGHSH and CDR2 is LQKENI. CDR3 length: 14 residues. The genes are TRBV18 and TRBJ2-5, with 7 positions matching TRBD2. The sample consisted of blood. This clonotype originated in a woman aged 40 to 50 in good health. CDR3 protein: CASSPRLALETQYF. CDR3 DNA sequence: TGTGCCAGCTCACCGCGACTAGCTCTCGAGACCCAGTACTTC.